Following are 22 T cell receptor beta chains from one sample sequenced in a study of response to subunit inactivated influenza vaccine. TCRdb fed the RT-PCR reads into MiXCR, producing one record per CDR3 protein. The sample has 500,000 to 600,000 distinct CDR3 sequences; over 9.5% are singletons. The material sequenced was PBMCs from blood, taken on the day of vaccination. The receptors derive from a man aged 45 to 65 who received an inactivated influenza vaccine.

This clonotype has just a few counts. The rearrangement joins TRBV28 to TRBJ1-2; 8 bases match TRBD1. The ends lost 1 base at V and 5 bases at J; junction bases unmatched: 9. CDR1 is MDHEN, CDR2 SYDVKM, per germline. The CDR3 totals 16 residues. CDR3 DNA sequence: TGTGCCAGCAGTTTATCGGCAGGGGGCGAGGGGTATGGCTACACCTTC. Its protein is CASSLSAGGEGYGYTF.

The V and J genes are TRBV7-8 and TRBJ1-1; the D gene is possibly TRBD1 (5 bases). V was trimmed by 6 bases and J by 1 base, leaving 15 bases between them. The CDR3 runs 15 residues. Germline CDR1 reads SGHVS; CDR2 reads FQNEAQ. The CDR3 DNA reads TGTGCCAGCAGGCCGGGGGGAGGAGGGAACACTGAAGCTTTCTTT. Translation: CASRPGGGGNTEAFF.

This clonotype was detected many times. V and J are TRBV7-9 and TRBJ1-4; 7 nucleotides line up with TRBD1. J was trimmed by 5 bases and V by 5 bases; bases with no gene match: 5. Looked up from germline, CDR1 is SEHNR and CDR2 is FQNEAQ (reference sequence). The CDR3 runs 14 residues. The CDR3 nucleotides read TGTGCCAGCAGCCAGGGACAGCTAAATGAAAAACTGTTTTTT. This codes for CASSQGQLNEKLFF.

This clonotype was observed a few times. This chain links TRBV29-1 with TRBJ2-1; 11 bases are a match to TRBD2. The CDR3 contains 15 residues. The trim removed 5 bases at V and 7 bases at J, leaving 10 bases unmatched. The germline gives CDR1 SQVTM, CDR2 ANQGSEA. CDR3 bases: TGCAGCGTTTTTTTAGCGGGAGGGCCAGGGAATGAGCAGTTCTTC. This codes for CSVFLAGGPGNEQFF.

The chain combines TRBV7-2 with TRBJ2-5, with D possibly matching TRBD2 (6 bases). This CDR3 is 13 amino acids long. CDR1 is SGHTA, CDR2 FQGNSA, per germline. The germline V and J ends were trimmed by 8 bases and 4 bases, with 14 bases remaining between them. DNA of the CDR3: TGTGCCAGCCGGCGGGCTAGCGCAGAGACCCAGTACTTC. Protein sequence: CASRRASAETQYF.

The CDR3 protein is CASSLGEKYEQFF. DNA for the CDR3: TGTGCCAGCAGCTTAGGGGAGAAGTATGAGCAGTTCTTC. The rearrangement links TRBV7-2 to TRBJ2-1, with D perhaps matching TRBD2 (5 bases). The germline V gene encodes CDR1 SGHTA and CDR2 FQGNSA. The CDR3 is 13 amino acids. Trimming left V 1 base short and J 8 bases short, with 9 bases between.

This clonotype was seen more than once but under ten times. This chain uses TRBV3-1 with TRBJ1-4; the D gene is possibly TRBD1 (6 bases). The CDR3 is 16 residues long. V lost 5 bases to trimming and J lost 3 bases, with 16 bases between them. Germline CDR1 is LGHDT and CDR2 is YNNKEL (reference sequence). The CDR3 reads CASSSYSGAANEKLFF. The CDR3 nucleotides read TGTGCCAGCAGCTCCTATTCGGGGGCGGCTAATGAAAAACTGTTTTTT.

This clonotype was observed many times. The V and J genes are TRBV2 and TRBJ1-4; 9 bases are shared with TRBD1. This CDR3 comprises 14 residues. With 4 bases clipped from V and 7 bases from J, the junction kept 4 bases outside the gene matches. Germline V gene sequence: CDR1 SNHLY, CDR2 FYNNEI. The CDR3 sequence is CASSVGQGAEKLFF. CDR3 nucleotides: TGTGCCAGCAGTGTGGGACAGGGTGCTGAAAAACTGTTTTTT.

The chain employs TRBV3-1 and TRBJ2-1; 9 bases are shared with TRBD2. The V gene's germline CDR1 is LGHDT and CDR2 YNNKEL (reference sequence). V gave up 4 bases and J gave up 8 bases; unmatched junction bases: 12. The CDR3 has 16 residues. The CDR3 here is CASSRRLGAGGHEQFF. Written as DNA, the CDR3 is TGTGCCAGCAGCCGAAGACTAGGAGCGGGAGGTCATGAGCAGTTCTTC.

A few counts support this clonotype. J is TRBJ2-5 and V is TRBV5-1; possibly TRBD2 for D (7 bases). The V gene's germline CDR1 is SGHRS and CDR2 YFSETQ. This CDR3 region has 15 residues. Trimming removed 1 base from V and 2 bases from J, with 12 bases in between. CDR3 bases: TGCGCCAGCAGCTTGATGGGGGGGCGGCAAGAGACCCAGTACTTC. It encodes CASSLMGGRQETQYF.

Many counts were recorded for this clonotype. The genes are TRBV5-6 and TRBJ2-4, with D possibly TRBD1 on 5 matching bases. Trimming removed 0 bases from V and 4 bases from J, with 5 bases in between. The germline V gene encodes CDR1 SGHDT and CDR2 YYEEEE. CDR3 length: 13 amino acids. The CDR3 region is CASSLGQKNIQYF. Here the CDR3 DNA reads TGTGCCAGCAGCTTGGGACAGAAAAACATTCAGTACTTC.

The chain's CDR3 is CASSTSGGAGADTQYF. In nucleotides, the CDR3 is TGTGCCAGCTCGACTAGCGGGGGGGCCGGAGCAGATACGCAGTATTTT. The chain recombines TRBV6-1 with TRBJ2-3; 14 positions match TRBD2. J was trimmed by 4 bases and V by 8 bases; bases with no gene match: 8. The CDR3 runs 16 residues. Looked up from germline, CDR1 is MNHNS and CDR2 is SASEGT.

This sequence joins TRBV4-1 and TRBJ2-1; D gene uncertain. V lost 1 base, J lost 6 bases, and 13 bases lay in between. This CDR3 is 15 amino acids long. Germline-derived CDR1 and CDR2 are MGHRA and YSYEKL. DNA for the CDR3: TGCGCCAGCAGCCAAGGGACCCAGATGGGCAATGAGCAGTTCTTC. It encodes CASSQGTQMGNEQFF.

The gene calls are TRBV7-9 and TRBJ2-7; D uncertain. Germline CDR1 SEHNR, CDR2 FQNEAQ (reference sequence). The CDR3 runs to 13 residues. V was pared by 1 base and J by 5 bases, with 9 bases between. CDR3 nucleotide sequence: TGTGCCAGCAGCTTAGTCAACAGAAACGAGCAGTACTTC. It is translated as CASSLVNRNEQYF.

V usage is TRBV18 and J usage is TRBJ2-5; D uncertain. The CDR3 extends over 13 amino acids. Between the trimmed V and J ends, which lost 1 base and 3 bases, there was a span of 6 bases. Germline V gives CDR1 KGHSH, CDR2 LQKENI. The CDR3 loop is CASSPRAEETQYF. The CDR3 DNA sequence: TGTGCCAGCTCACCACGGGCAGAAGAGACCCAGTACTTC.

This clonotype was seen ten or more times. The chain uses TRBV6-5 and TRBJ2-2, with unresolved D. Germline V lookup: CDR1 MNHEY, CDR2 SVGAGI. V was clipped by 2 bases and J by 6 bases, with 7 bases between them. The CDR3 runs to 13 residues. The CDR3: CASSYRPAGELFF. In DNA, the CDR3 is TGTGCCAGCAGTTACCGACCTGCCGGGGAGCTGTTTTTT.

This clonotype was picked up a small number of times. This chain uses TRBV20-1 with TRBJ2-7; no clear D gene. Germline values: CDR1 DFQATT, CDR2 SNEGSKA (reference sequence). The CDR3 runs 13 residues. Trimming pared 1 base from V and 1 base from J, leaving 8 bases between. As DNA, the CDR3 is TGCAGTGCTAGAGCAGAGCATTCCTACGAGCAGTACTTC. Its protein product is CSARAEHSYEQYF.

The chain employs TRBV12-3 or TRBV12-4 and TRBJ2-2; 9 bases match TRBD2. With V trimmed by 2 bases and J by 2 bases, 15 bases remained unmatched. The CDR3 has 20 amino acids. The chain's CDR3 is CASSLWRRRGLAHNTGELFF. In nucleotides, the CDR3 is TGTGCCAGCAGTTTATGGCGTCGACGGGGACTAGCTCATAACACCGGGGAGCTGTTTTTT.

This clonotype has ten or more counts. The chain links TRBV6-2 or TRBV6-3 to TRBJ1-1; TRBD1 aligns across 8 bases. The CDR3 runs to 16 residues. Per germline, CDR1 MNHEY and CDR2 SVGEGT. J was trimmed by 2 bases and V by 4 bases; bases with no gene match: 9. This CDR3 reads CASSWRPGGLNTEAFF. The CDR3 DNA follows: TGTGCCAGCAGTTGGAGACCAGGGGGCCTAAACACTGAAGCTTTCTTT.

CDR3 DNA: TGTGCCTCGACAGGGGGAAAAAACACTGAAGCTTTCTTT. Its protein is CASTGGKNTEAFF. This chain connects TRBV30 to TRBJ1-1; the match to TRBD1 covers 9 bases. CDR3 length: 13 amino acids. V dropped 7 bases and J dropped 2; count of bases not matched to a gene: 5. Germline CDR1 reads GTSNPN; CDR2 reads SVGIG (reference sequence).

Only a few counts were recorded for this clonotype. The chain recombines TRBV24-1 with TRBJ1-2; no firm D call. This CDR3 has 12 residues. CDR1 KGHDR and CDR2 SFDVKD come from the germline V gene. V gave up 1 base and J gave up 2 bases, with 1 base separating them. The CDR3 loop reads CATSDLNYGYTF. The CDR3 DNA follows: TGTGCCACCAGTGATTTAAACTATGGCTACACCTTC.

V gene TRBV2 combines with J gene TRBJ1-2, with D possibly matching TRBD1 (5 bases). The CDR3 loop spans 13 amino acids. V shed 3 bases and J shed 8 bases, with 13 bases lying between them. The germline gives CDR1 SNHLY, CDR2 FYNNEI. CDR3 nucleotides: TGTGCCAGCAGTGAGGAGGGACGTCTAGGCTACACCTTC. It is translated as CASSEEGRLGYTF.